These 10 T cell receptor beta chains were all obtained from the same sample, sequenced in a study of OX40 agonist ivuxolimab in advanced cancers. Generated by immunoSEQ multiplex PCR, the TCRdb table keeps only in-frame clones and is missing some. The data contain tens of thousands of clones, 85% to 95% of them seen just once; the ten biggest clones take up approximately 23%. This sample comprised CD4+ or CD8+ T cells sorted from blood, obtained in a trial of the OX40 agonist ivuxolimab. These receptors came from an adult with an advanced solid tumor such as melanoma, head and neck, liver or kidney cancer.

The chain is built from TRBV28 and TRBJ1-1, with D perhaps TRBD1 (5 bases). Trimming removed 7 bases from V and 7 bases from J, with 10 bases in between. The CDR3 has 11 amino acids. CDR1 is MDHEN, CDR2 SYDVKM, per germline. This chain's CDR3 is CASTLGGEAFF. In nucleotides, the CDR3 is TGTGCCAGCACCCTGGGGGGTGAAGCTTTCTTT.

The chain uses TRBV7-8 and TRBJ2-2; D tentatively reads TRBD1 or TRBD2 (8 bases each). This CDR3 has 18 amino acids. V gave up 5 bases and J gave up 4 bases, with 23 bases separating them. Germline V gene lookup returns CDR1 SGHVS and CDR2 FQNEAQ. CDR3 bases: TGTGCCAGCAGCCAGGGGGCACTAGCGGAAGAGGGCACCGGGGAGCTGTTTTTT. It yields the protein CASSQGALAEEGTGELFF.

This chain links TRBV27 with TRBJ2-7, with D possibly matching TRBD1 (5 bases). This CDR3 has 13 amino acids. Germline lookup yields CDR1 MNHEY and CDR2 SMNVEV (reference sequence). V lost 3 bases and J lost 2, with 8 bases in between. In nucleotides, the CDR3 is TGTGCCAGCAGTTTTTTGGGGCCCTACGAGCAGTACTTC. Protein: CASSFLGPYEQYF.

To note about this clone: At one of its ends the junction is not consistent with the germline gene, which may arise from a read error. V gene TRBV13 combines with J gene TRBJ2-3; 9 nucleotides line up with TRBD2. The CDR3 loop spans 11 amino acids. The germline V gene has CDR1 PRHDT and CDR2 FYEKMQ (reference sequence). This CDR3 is CASSPGTSTDF. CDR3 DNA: TGTGCCAGCAGCCCCGGGACTAGCACTGATTTT.

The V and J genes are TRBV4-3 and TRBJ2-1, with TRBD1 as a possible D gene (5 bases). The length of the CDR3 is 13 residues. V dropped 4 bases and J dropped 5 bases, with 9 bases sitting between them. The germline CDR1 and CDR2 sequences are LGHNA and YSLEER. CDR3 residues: CASSLSGNNEQFF. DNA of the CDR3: TGCGCCAGCAGCCTCTCAGGGAACAATGAGCAGTTCTTC.

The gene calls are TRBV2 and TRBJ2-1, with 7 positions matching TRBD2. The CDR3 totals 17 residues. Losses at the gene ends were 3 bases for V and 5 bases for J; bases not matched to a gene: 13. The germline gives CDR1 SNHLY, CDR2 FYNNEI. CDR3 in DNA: TGTGCCAGCAGTGATTTGTATGGGCTAGCGGCTAACAATGAGCAGTTCTTC. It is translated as CASSDLYGLAANNEQFF.

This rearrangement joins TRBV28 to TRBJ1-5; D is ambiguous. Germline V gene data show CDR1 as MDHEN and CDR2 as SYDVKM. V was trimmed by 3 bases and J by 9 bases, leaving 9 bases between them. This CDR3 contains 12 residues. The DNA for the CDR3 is TGTGCCAGCAGTTTCGACGGTCTGCCCCAGCATTTT. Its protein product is CASSFDGLPQHF.

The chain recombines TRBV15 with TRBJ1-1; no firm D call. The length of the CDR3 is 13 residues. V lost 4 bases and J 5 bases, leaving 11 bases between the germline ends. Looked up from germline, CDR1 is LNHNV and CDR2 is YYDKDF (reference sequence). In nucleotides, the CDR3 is TGTGCCACCAGCATTTTCGACCAGACTGAAGCTTTCTTT. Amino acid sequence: CATSIFDQTEAFF.

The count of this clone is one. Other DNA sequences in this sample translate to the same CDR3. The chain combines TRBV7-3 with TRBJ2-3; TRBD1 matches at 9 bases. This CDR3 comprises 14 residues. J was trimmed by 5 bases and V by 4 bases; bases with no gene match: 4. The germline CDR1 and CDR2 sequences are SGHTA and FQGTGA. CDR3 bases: TGTGCCAGCAGCTCAACAGGGGGCAGAGATACGCAGTATTTT. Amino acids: CASSSTGGRDTQYF.

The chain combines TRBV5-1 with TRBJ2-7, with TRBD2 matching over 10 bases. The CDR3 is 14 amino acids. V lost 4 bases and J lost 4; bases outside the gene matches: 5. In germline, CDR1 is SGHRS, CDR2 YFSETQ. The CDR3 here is CASSRTSGQYEQYF. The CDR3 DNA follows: TGCGCCAGCAGCCGGACTAGCGGACAATACGAGCAGTACTTC.